This is a list of T cell receptor beta chains from one sample in a study of T cell repertoires in cytomegalovirus infection. Each CDR3 protein is one row after TCRdb ran MiXCR on the reads. The sample carries about 920,000 distinct CDR3 sequences, 30% to 40% recorded once. Their specific antigens are unknown. The sequences come from cultured CD8+ T cells from PBMCs, collected from culture after CMV antigen stimulation. These receptors originate from a human donor in good health (CMV status not recorded). Some clones in this sample may be carry-over from other donors' samples. Each CDR3 is given with its conserved first and last residue. Each record gives: V gene, D gene, J gene, clone size, CDR3 protein, CDR3 DNA. D genes are given only for firm matches. Only some rows state a clone size, as once, few, many or a class for expanded clones.

V: TRBV7-8
D: TRBD2
J: TRBJ2-3
size: many
CDR3: CASSLVGGGGTDTQYF
DNA: TGTGCCAGCAGCTTAGTGGGGGGGGGTGGCACAGATACGCAGTATTTT

V: TRBV7-9
D: -
J: TRBJ2-7
size: -
CDR3: CASSTRSGDEQYF
DNA: TGTGCCAGCAGCACCCGATCCGGGGACGAGCAGTACTTC

V: TRBV4-3
D: TRBD2
J: TRBJ2-1
size: -
CDR3: CASSQDPTSLRDNEQFF
DNA: TGCGCCAGCAGCCAAGACCCGACTAGCCTGAGGGACAATGAGCAGTTCTTC

V: TRBV29-1
D: TRBD1
J: TRBJ1-1
size: -
CDR3: CSVERGRGSTEAFF
DNA: TGCAGCGTTGAGAGGGGGCGGGGGTCCACGGAAGCTTTCTTT

V: TRBV7-6
D: -
J: TRBJ2-6
size: -
CDR3: CASSLLGAAGANVLTF
DNA: TGTGCCAGCAGCTTACTCGGGGCGGCTGGGGCCAACGTCCTGACTTTC

V: TRBV7-9
D: TRBD2
J: TRBJ2-2
size: few
CDR3: CATVRKAGEANTGELFF
DNA: TGTGCCACCGTTAGAAAAGCGGGGGAGGCGAACACCGGGGAGCTGTTTTTT

V: TRBV19
D: -
J: TRBJ2-6
size: few
CDR3: CASRFGSGANVLTF
DNA: TGTGCCAGTCGATTTGGCTCCGGGGCCAACGTCCTGACTTTC

V: TRBV19
D: -
J: TRBJ1-1
size: once
CDR3: CASGGLLPEAFF
DNA: TGTGCCAGTGGAGGCCTTTTACCTGAAGCTTTCTTT

V: TRBV7-6
D: -
J: TRBJ1-3
size: -
CDR3: CASSLVGEQSSGNTIYF
DNA: TGTGCCAGCAGCCTTGTAGGTGAACAGAGCTCTGGAAACACCATATATTTT

V: TRBV19
D: TRBD1
J: TRBJ2-3
size: few
CDR3: CASTLSGQGAMKQYF
DNA: TGTGCCAGTACCCTCTCGGGGCAGGGGGCCATGAAGCAGTATTTT

V: TRBV10-3
D: -
J: TRBJ2-1
size: -
CDR3: CAIRLGTENEQFF
DNA: TGTGCCATCAGACTCGGGACCGAGAATGAGCAGTTCTTC

V: TRBV19
D: TRBD1
J: TRBJ2-7
size: few
CDR3: CASTERGTGNYEQYF
DNA: TGTGCCAGTACTGAAAGGGGGACAGGGAACTACGAGCAGTACTTC

V: TRBV6-2/TRBV6-3
D: -
J: TRBJ1-2
size: few
CDR3: CASSYVEFIYGYTF
DNA: TGTGCCAGCAGTTACGTGGAATTCATCTATGGCTACACCTTC

V: TRBV7-8
D: -
J: TRBJ2-3
size: many
CDR3: CASSLVPGDTRTDTQYF
DNA: TGTGCCAGCAGCTTAGTCCCTGGGGACACGAGGACAGATACGCAGTATTTT

V: TRBV4-2
D: -
J: TRBJ2-1
size: few
CDR3: CASSQGEGPYNEQFF
DNA: TGTGCCAGCAGCCAAGGAGAAGGACCCTACAATGAGCAGTTCTTC

V: TRBV7-6
D: TRBD1
J: TRBJ1-1
size: -
CDR3: CASSLNIPGQGLNTEAFF
DNA: TGTGCCAGCAGCCTTAATATCCCGGGACAGGGATTGAACACTGAAGCTTTCTTT

V: TRBV20-1
D: TRBD2
J: TRBJ2-3
size: few
CDR3: CSARAGKAGALSTDTQYF
DNA: TGCAGTGCTAGAGCGGGGAAAGCGGGGGCCCTTAGCACAGATACGCAGTATTTT

V: TRBV3-1
D: TRBD2
J: TRBJ2-1
size: -
CDR3: CASSPTSGVESYNEQFF
DNA: TGTGCCAGCAGCCCGACTAGCGGGGTAGAGTCCTACAATGAGCAGTTCTTC

V: TRBV6-2/TRBV6-3
D: TRBD1
J: TRBJ2-1
size: -
CDR3: CASSETTGFWNEQFF
DNA: TGTGCCAGCAGTGAGACGACAGGGTTCTGGAATGAGCAGTTCTTC

V: TRBV27
D: -
J: TRBJ1-2
size: -
CDR3: CATFGRQGLSYGYTF
DNA: TGTGCCACGTTTGGTCGGCAGGGGCTATCCTATGGCTACACCTTC